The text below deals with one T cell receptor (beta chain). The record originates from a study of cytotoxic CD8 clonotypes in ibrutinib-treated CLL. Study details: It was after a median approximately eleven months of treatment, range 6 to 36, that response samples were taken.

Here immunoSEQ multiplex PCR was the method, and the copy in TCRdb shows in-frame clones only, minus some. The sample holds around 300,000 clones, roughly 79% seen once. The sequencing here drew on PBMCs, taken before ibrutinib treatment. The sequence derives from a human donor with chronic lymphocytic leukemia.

This CDR3 is CASSLTQTGLLETQYF. For the CDR3, the DNA is TGTGCCAGCAGCTTGACTCAGACAGGTCTCCTGGAGACCCAGTACTTC. The chain combines TRBV5-5 with TRBJ2-5; perhaps TRBD1 as D (6 bases). Trimming stripped 1 base from V and 5 bases from J, with 18 bases between. The CDR3 sequence is 16 residues long. Per germline, CDR1 SGHKS and CDR2 YYEKEE (reference sequence). Combining the CDR3 with reference TRBV5-5 and TRBJ2-5 gives the whole variable domain DAGVTQSPTHLIKTRGQQVTLRCSPISGHKSVSWYQQVLGQGPQFIFQYYEKEERGRGNFPDRFSARQFPNYSSELNVNALLLGDSALYLCASSLTQTGLLETQYFGPGTRLLVL.